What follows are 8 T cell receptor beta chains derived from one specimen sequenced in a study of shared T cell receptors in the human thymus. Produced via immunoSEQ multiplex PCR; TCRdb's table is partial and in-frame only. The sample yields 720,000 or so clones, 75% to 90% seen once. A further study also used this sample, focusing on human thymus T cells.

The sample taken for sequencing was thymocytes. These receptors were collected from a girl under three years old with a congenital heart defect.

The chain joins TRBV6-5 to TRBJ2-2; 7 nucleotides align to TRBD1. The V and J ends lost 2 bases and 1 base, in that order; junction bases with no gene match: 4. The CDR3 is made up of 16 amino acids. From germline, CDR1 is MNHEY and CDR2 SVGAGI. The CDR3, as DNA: TGTGCCAGCAGTTACATCGACAGGGTGAACACCGGGGAGCTGTTTTTT. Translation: CASSYIDRVNTGELFF.

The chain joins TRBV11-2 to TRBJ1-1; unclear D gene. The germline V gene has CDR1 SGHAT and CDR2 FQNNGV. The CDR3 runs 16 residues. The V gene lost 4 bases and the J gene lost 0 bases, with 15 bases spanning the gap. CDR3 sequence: CASSSRRAELNTEAFF. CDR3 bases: TGTGCCAGCAGCTCAAGGAGGGCAGAATTGAACACTGAAGCTTTCTTT.

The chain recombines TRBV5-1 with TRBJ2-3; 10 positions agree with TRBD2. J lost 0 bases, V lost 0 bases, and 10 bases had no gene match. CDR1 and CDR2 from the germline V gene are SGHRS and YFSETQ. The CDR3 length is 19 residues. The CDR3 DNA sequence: TGCGCCAGCAGCTTGGCGACTAGCGGGCGAATCCCGAGCACAGATACGCAGTATTTT. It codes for CASSLATSGRIPSTDTQYF.

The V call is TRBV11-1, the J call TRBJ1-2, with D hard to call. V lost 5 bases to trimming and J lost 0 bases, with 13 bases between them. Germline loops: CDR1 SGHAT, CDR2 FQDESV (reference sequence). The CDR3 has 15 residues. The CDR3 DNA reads TGTGCCAGCAGCCCTTCCATCGGGGCTAACTATGGCTACACCTTC. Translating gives CASSPSIGANYGYTF.

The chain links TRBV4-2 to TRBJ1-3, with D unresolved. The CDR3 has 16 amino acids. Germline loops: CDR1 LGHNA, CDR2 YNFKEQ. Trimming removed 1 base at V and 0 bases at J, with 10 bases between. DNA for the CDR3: TGTGCCAGCAGCCAAGTTCTGAAACACTCTGGAAACACCATATATTTT. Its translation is CASSQVLKHSGNTIYF.

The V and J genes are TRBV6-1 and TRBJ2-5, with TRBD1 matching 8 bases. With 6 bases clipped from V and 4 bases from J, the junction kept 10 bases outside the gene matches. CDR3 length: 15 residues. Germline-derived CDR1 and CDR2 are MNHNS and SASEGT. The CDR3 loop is CASSARTGWTETQYF. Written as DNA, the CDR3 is TGTGCCAGCAGCGCCCGGACAGGGTGGACAGAGACCCAGTACTTC.

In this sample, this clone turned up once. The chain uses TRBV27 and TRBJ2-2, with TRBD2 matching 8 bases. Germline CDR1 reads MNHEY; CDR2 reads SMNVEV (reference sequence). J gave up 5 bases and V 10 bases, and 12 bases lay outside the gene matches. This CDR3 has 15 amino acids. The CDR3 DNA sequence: TGTGCCACCCAACAAAGAGGCGGGAGGACCGGGGAGCTGTTTTTT. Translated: CATQQRGGRTGELFF.

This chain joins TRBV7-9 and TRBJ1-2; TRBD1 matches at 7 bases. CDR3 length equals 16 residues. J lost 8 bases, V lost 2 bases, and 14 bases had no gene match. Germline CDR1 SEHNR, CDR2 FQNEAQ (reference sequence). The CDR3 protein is CASSLRTGRPHAGYTF. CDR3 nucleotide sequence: TGTGCCAGCAGCTTACGGACAGGCCGACCGCATGCCGGCTACACCTTC. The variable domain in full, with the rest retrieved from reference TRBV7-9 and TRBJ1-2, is DTGVSQNPRHKITKRGQNVTFRCDPISEHNRLYWYRQTLGQGPEFLTYFQNEAQLEKSRLLSDRFSAERPKGSFSTLEIQRTEQGDSAMYLCASSLRTGRPHAGYTFGSGTRLTVV.